This is a list of T cell receptor beta chains from one sample in a study of CD8 T cells in Susac syndrome. TCRdb re-derived calls from the immunoSEQ multiplex PCR reads in MiXCR, one entry per CDR3 protein. The sample holds more than 90,000 distinct CDR3 sequences, roughly 93% seen once. Sample: CD4+ T cells from PBMCs. Receptors originate from a human donor with multiple sclerosis. The CDR3 runs from the conserved cysteine through the conserved F or W. A D gene is named only where the DNA matches it firmly. Clone size is not always given. Where it is, it says once, few, many or a class for expanded clones.

abundance | d_gene | j_gene | v_gene | CDR3nt | CDR3aa
once | NA | TRBJ1-5 | TRBV28 | TGTGCCAGCAGGATAGGGAACGATCAGCCCCAGCATTTT | CASRIGNDQPQHF
NA | NA | TRBJ2-5 | TRBV6-4 | TGTGCCAGCAGTGATAGTGACGGATCAGAGACCCAGTACTTC | CASSDSDGSETQYF
NA | NA | TRBJ1-6 | TRBV14 | TGTGCCAGCAGCCTGACCCTCGGTTCACCCTTCCACTTT | CASSLTLGSPFHF
NA | NA | TRBJ1-2 | TRBV9 | TGTGCCAGCAGCGTAGAAGGAAGTTATGGCTACACCTTC | CASSVEGSYGYTF
NA | NA | TRBJ1-2 | TRBV19 | TGTGCCAGTAGGGACGGGTTCTATGGCTACACCTTC | CASRDGFYGYTF
NA | NA | TRBJ1-5 | TRBV19 | TGTGCCAGTAGTTATTGGGAAGGGGGCAATCAGCCCCAGCATTTT | CASSYWEGGNQPQHF
NA | TRBD1 | TRBJ1-2 | TRBV7-8 | TGTGCCAGCAGCGTAGGAGGGACAGGGGCTCCTTATGGCTACACCTTC | CASSVGGTGAPYGYTF
few | TRBD1 | TRBJ2-7 | TRBV29-1 | TGCAGCGCGGGACAGCGAAACTACGAGCAGTACTTC | CSAGQRNYEQYF
NA | NA | TRBJ2-3 | TRBV18 | TGTGCCAGCTCACCACCCACAGAAAAAGGGCCAGATACGCAGTATTTT | CASSPPTEKGPDTQYF
NA | NA | TRBJ1-5 | TRBV2 | TGTGCCAGCAGCCTTGGGGCAGGGGTTTTAGCGAATCAGCCCCAGCATTTT | CASSLGAGVLANQPQHF
NA | NA | TRBJ2-5 | TRBV7-9 | TGTGCCAGCAGCCGGAGCACAGGAACAAAAGAGACCCAGTACTTC | CASSRSTGTKETQYF
NA | TRBD1 | TRBJ1-6 | TRBV20-1 | TGCAGTGCCCAAGGACAGGGGGCTCCCCTTCCGCCCCTCCACTTT | CSAQGQGAPLPPLHF
NA | NA | TRBJ1-2 | TRBV30 | TGTGCCTGGAGTCCCCACGAGGGAGCTAACTATGGCTACACCTTC | CAWSPHEGANYGYTF
NA | NA | TRBJ1-2 | TRBV28 | TGTGCCAGCCAGGAGGAAGCCACTGGGGGCTACACCTTC | CASQEEATGGYTF